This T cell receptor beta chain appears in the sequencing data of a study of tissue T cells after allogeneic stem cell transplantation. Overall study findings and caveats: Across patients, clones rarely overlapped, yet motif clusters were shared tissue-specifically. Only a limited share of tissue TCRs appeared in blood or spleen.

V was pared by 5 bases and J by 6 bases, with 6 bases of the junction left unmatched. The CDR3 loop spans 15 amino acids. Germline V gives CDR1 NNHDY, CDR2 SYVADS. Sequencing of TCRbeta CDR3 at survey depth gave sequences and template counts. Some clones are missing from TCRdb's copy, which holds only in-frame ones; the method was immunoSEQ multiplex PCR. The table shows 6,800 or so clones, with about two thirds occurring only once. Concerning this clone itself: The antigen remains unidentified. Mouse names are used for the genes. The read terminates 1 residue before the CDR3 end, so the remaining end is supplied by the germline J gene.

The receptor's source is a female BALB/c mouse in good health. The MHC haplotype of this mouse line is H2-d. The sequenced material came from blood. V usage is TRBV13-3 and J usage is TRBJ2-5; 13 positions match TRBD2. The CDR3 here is CASRPGLGGADTQYF. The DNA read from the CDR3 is TGTGCCAGCAGGCCGGGACTGGGGGGGGCGGACACCCAGTAC.